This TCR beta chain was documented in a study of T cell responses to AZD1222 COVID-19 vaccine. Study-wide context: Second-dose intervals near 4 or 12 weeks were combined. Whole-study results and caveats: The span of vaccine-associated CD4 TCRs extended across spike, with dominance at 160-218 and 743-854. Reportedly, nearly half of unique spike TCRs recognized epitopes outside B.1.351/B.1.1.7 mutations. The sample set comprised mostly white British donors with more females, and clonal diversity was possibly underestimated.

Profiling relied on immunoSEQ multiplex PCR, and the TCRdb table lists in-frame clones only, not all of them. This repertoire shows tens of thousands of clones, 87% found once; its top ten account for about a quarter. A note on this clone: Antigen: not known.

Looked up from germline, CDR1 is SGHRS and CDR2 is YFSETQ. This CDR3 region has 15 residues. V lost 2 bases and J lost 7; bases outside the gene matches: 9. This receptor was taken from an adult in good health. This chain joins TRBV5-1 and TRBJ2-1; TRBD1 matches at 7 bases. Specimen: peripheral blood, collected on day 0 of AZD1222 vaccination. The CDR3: CASSLMTGNGNEQFF. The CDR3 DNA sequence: TGCGCCAGCAGCTTAATGACAGGGAATGGGAATGAGCAGTTCTTC.